The clone carrying this T cell receptor beta chain has at least ten counts. Its matching antigen is unknown. The germline V gene encodes CDR1 SNHLY and CDR2 FYNNEI. Trimming stripped 5 bases from V and 9 bases from J, with 5 bases between. This CDR3 comprises 10 residues. This specimen belongs to a study of regulatory T cells in long-lasting Graves disease. Points from the study as a whole: Among samples with persistent disease, TRBV28, TRBJ1-2 and TRBJ2-5 were favored.

Regarding time point: newly diagnosed GD, antithyroid drugs for less than 3 months. The authors made the TCR library using RNA they extracted from PBMCs. Libraries of TCR beta came from iRepertoire HTBI primers plus Arm-PCR of CDR3 regions. Authors' processing steps: Across the samples, identification revealed just over 60 TRBV and 15 or so TRBJ segments. From the multiplex PCR reads, TCRdb called clonotypes with MiXCR, one entry per CDR3 protein. V and J calls and clone size were set by TCRdb, not the authors. The sample contains 370,000 or so distinct CDR3 sequences, roughly 16% of which appear only once. The data were also submitted as part of a second study, on T cells in Graves' hyperthyroidism and ophthalmopathy. That publication notes: Hyperthyroidism of Graves' type that showed no ophthalmopathy progression within 18 months was stable. A set of HTBI primers served as the primers for a first-round RT-PCR of the TCR CDR3.

The chain joins TRBV2 to TRBJ2-1; D not certain. The input for sequencing was peripheral blood mononuclear cells (PBMCs), taken at new diagnosis, from a patient treated with antithyroid drugs. This TCR was sampled from a woman aged 18-30 years with Graves disease. As DNA, the CDR3 is TGTGCCAGCAGTATCCGTGAGCAGTTCTTC. Residues: CASSIREQFF.